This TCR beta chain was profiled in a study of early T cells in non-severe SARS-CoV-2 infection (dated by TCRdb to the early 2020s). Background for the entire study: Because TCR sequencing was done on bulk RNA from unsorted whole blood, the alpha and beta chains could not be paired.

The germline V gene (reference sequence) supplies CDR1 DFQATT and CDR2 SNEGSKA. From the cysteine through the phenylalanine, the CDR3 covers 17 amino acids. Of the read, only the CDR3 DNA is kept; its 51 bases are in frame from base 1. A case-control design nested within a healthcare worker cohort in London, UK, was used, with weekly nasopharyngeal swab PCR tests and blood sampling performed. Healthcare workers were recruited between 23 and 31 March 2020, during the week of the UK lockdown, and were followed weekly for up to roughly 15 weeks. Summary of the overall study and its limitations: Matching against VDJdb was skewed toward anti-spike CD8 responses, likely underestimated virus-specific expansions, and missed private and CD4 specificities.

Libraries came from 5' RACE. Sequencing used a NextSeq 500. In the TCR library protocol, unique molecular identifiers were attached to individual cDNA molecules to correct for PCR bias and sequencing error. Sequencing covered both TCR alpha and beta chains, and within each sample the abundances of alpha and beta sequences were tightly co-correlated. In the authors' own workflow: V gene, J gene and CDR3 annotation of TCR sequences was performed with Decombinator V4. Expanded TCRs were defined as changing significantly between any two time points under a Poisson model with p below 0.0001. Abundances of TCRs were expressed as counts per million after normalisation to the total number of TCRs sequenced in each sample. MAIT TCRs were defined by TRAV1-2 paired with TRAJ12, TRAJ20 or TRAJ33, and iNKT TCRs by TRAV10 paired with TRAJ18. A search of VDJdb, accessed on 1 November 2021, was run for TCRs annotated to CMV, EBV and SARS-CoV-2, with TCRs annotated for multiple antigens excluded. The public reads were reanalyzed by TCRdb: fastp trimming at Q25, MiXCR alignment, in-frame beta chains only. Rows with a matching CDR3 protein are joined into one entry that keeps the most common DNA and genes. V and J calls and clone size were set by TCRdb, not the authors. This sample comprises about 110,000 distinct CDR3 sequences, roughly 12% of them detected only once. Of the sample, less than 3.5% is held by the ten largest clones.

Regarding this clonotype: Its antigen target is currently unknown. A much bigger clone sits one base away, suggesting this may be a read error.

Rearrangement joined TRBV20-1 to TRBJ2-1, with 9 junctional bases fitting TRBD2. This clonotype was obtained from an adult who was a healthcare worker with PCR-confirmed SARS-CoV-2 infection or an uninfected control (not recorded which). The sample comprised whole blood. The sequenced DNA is TGCTGTGCTAGATCGCTAGCGGGGACCTTCTCCTACAATGAGCAGTTCTTC. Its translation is CCARSLAGTFSYNEQFF.